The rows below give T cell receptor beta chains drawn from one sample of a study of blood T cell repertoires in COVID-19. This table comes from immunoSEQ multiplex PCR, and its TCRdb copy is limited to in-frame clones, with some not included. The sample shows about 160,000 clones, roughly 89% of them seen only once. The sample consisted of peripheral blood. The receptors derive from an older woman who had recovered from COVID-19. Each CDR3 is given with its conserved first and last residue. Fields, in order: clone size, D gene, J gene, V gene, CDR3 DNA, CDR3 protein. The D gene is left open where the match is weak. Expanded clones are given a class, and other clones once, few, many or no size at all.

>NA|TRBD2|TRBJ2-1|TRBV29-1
TGCAGCGTTGAAGCGGGGGGGTTTTACTACAATGAGCAGTTCTTC
CSVEAGGFYYNEQFF
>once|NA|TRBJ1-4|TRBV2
TGTGCCAGCAGTGATGGAGAGTACTTAATGAGGAAACTGTTTTTT
CASSDGEYLMRKLFF
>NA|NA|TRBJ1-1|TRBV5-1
TGCGCCAGCAGCTTGGGGGGCCTTGAAGCTTTCTTT
CASSLGGLEAFF
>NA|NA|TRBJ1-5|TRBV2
TGTGCCAGTAGTCGGGTGGACAATCAGCCCCAGCATTTT
CASSRVDNQPQHF
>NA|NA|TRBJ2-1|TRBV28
TGTGCCTCTAGCCTCTCCTACAATGAGCAGTTCTTC
CASSLSYNEQFF
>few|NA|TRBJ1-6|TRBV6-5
TGTGCCAGCAGTTACATTCGTTCACCCCTCCACTTT
CASSYIRSPLHF
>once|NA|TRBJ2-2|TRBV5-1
TGCGCCAGCAGCCGGGTCCCGTCCGGGGAGCTGTTTTTT
CASSRVPSGELFF
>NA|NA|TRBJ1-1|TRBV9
TGTGCCAGCAGCCCAGACCCCCGAAGCGAAACTGAAGCTTTCTTT
CASSPDPRSETEAFF
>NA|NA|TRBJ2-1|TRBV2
TGTGCCTCACGACCGGGACTTGTCGACAATGAGCAGTTCTTC
CASRPGLVDNEQFF
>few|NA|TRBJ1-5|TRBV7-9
TGTGCCAGCAGCTTAGTCGCGCAACAGCCCCAGCATTTT
CASSLVAQQPQHF
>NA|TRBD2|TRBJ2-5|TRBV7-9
TGTGCCAGCAGCTTAGGGGCTGTAGCGGGGGTCGGGGAGACCCAGTACTTC
CASSLGAVAGVGETQYF
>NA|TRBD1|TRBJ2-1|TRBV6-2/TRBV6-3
TGTGCCAGCAGCCCGGACAGGCCCATCTCCTACAATGAGCAGTTCTTC
CASSPDRPISYNEQFF
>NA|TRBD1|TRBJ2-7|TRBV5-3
TGTGCCAGAAGCTTGACAGGGGGCGAGGCGGGGGAGCAGTACTTC
CARSLTGGEAGEQYF
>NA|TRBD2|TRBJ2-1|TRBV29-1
TGCAGCGTTGATACTAGCGGGAACTACAATGAGCAGTTCTTC
CSVDTSGNYNEQFF
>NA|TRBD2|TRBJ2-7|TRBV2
TGTGCCAGCAGTACGGGGGGAATAAGACTTTCCTACGAGCAGTACTTC
CASSTGGIRLSYEQYF
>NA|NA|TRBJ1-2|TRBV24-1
TGTGCCACCAGTGAGGGCAGGGAGGGCTATGGCTACACCTTC
CATSEGREGYGYTF
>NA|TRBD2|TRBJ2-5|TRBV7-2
TGTGCCAGCAGCCAACTAGCGGGGAGCCAAGAGACCCAGTACTTC
CASSQLAGSQETQYF
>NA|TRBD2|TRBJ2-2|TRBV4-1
TGCGCCAGCAGTCAAGAGACTAGCGAAACCGGGGAGCTGTTTTTT
CASSQETSETGELFF
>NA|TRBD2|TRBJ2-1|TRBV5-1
TGCGCCAGCAGCACCATAGCGGGGGGGCAAGTTGAGCAGTTCTTC
CASSTIAGGQVEQFF
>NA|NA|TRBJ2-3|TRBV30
TGTGCCTGGGCGGGCACAGATACGCAGTATTTT
CAWAGTDTQYF
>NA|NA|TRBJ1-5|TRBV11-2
TGTGCCAGCAGCCCGGACGGGCGCCGACAGAACCCTAATCAGCCCCAGCATTTT
CASSPDGRRQNPNQPQHF
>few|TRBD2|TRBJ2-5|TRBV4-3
TGCGCCAGCAGCCAGAGGTGGGGACTAGCGGTACAAGAGACCCAGTACTTC
CASSQRWGLAVQETQYF